This T cell receptor (beta chain) stems from a study of response to subunit inactivated influenza vaccine. Regarding the study as a whole: The authors offered the suggestion that each seasonal influenza vaccination recruits few new T cells.

On this clonotype: Its antigen is not identified.

TCRdb fed the RT-PCR reads into MiXCR, producing one record per CDR3 protein. The sample shows 650,000 to 800,000 distinct CDR3 sequences, 15% to 20% of them seen only once. CDR3 size: 16 residues. Per germline, CDR1 SGHRS and CDR2 YFSETQ. Trimming left V 3 bases short and J 0 bases short, with 12 bases between. The source is a man aged 45-60 years who received an inactivated influenza vaccine. The material sequenced was PBMCs from blood, taken approximately 5 days after vaccination. The rearrangement joins TRBV5-1 to TRBJ2-2; tentative D call: TRBD1 (6 bases). The CDR3 region is CASSSQGNANTGELFF. DNA of the CDR3: TGCGCCAGCAGCTCTCAGGGGAACGCGAACACCGGGGAGCTGTTTTTT. The variable domain in full, with the rest retrieved from reference TRBV5-1 and TRBJ2-2, is KAGVTQTPRYLIKTRGQQVTLSCSPISGHRSVSWYQQTPGQGLQFLFEYFSETQRNKGNFPGRFSGRQFSNSRSEMNVSTLELGDSALYLCASSSQGNANTGELFFGEGSRLTVL.